The rows below give T cell receptor beta chains drawn from one sample of a study of blood T cell repertoires in COVID-19. Some clones are missing from TCRdb's copy, which holds only in-frame ones; the method was immunoSEQ multiplex PCR. The sample includes approximately 190,000 clones, approximately 86% of them seen just once. What was sequenced was PBMCs or T cells enriched from blood (not recorded which). The receptor set was obtained from a woman between 35 and 50 years old in a cohort exposed to, infected with or recovered from COVID-19 (not recorded which). CDR3s include the opening cysteine and the closing phenylalanine or tryptophan. The order of the fields is D gene, clone size, J gene, V gene, CDR3 length, CDR3 DNA, CDR3 protein. D genes are given only for firm matches. Some rows have no size entry. The others give once, few or many, or a class for an expanded clone.

-,once,TRBJ2-7,TRBV28,15,TGTGCCAGCAGTTCCTCTTACAGGGACCGTGGAGAGCAGTACTTC,CASSSSYRDRGEQYF
TRBD2,-,TRBJ2-7,TRBV10-3,16,TGTGCCATCGGGCCAGGGTTAGCGGGGGACTCCTACGAGCAGTACTTC,CAIGPGLAGDSYEQYF
TRBD1,-,TRBJ2-3,TRBV13,17,TGTGCCAGCAGCTTAGGCCGTGGGACAGACCTCACAGATACGCAGTATTTT,CASSLGRGTDLTDTQYF
-,-,TRBJ2-2,TRBV6-5,14,TGTGCCAGCAGCTACACAGGATACACCGGGGAGCTGTTTTTT,CASSYTGYTGELFF
TRBD2,-,TRBJ2-3,TRBV5-6,15,TGTGCCAGCAGCGAGACTAGCGGAATGACAGATACGCAGTATTTT,CASSETSGMTDTQYF
TRBD2,-,TRBJ2-1,TRBV7-9,14,TGTGCCAGCAGCTTAGGGGGACTAGCTGGTGAGCAGTTCTTC,CASSLGGLAGEQFF
TRBD2,-,TRBJ2-2,TRBV9,15,TGTGCCAGCAGCGCCCGGGGGGGGATGACCGGGGAGCTGTTTTTT,CASSARGGMTGELFF
TRBD2,-,TRBJ2-7,TRBV25-1,14,TGTGCCAGCACCGGACTAGCGGGAGAACGAGAGCAGTACTTC,CASTGLAGEREQYF
-,-,TRBJ2-1,TRBV29-1,15,TGCAGCGTCCCTGTCTTGTCGGGAATTAACAATGAGCAGTTCTTC,CSVPVLSGINNEQFF
-,-,TRBJ2-1,TRBV12-3/TRBV12-4,12,TGTGCCAGCAGCCAGGGTTACAATGAGCAGTTCTTC,CASSQGYNEQFF
-,-,TRBJ1-1,TRBV28,20,TGTGCCAGCAGTCCCCTGACTCGGGGAGGCCGGTGGGTCATGAACACTGAAGCTTTCTTT,CASSPLTRGGRWVMNTEAFF
-,-,TRBJ1-4,TRBV19,15,TGTGCCAGTAGTCCCGCCCAGGAGCGGAATGAAAAACTGTTTTTT,CASSPAQERNEKLFF
TRBD2,-,TRBJ2-5,TRBV5-4,17,TGTGCCAGCAGCTTGGCGGGACTAGCGGGAGAGGGAGAGACCCAGTACTTC,CASSLAGLAGEGETQYF
TRBD2,-,TRBJ2-1,TRBV5-1,14,TGCGCCAGCAGACTAGCGGGGGGCGGGAATGAGCAGTTCTTC,CASRLAGGGNEQFF
-,-,TRBJ2-1,TRBV7-9,12,TGTGCCAGCACCGATCCCTCAGATGAGCAGTTCTTC,CASTDPSDEQFF
TRBD2,-,TRBJ2-1,TRBV9,14,TGTGCCAGCAGCGTAGACGGGGGGGACAATGAGCAGTTCTTC,CASSVDGGDNEQFF
TRBD2,-,TRBJ2-3,TRBV4-1,19,TGCGCCAGCAGCCCGTGGGGACTAGCGGAGATCTCTAGCACAGATACGCAGTATTTT,CASSPWGLAEISSTDTQYF
-,-,TRBJ1-2,TRBV4-2,18,TGTGCCAGCAGCCAAGATTCGGCGGGAACAGATGGGGCCAGGGGCTACACCTTC,CASSQDSAGTDGARGYTF
-,-,TRBJ2-3,TRBV24-1,13,TGTGCCACCTCCGTGGAGTTCACAGATACGCAGTATTTT,CATSVEFTDTQYF
TRBD1,-,TRBJ1-1,TRBV24-1,13,TGTGCCACCAGTGATCAGGACAGGCTTGAAGCTTTCTTT,CATSDQDRLEAFF
TRBD1,-,TRBJ1-4,TRBV4-1,19,TGCGCCAGCAGCCAAGCCCAGACAGGGACACAGTCAACTAATGAAAAACTGTTTTTT,CASSQAQTGTQSTNEKLFF
-,-,TRBJ2-1,TRBV13,14,TGTGCCAGCAGCGGCCTCAGCAGGGGTAATGAGCAGTTCTTC,CASSGLSRGNEQFF
TRBD1,-,TRBJ1-2,TRBV2,12,TGTGCCAGTCAGGGGGATCTCTATGGCTACACCTTC,CASQGDLYGYTF
TRBD2,-,TRBJ2-3,TRBV19,19,TGTGCCAGTAGTAGGATAGCGAGCGGGGGAAGCGGGGGGACAGATACGCAGTATTTT,CASSRIASGGSGGTDTQYF
-,-,TRBJ1-2,TRBV6-5,15,TGTGCCAGCAGTTACTCGAACGGGAACTACTATGGCTACACCTTC,CASSYSNGNYYGYTF
TRBD2,-,TRBJ2-1,TRBV7-7,18,TGTGCCAGCAGCTTGGGACTAGCGGGAGGGCCGTATAGCGATGAGCAGTTCTTC,CASSLGLAGGPYSDEQFF
TRBD1,-,TRBJ1-2,TRBV7-9,11,TGTGCCAGCAGCCTAGGACAGGTCGTCGCCTTC,CASSLGQVVAF
-,-,TRBJ2-3,TRBV3-1/TRBV3-2,16,TGTGCCAGCAGCCAAGATCCCCTAAAGGGAGCAGATACGCAGTATTTT,CASSQDPLKGADTQYF
TRBD1,once,TRBJ1-1,TRBV7-9,13,TGTGCCAGCAGCCCCGGGACAGGGGGCGAGGCTTTCTTT,CASSPGTGGEAFF
TRBD1,-,TRBJ2-7,TRBV13,14,TGTGCCAGCAGCTTAGGACAGGGGGCTGGTGAGCAGTACTTC,CASSLGQGAGEQYF
-,-,TRBJ2-7,TRBV27,16,TGTGCCAGCAGTTTTAGCACAGGGAGAAGCTCCTACGAGCAGTACTTC,CASSFSTGRSSYEQYF
-,-,TRBJ1-1,TRBV27,14,TGTGCCAGCAGTGAATCGACAAGGAACACTGAAGCTTTCTTT,CASSESTRNTEAFF